This T cell receptor (beta chain) appears in the sequencing data of a study of cytomegalovirus exposure and HLA in healthy donors. V dropped 4 bases and J dropped 5 bases, with 11 bases sitting between them. The V gene's germline CDR1 is SNHLY and CDR2 FYNNEI. The CDR3 has 13 amino acids. 13 Jbeta primers and 60 Vbeta primers were used for the PCR. The method was immunoSEQ multiplex PCR; TCRdb's version includes in-frame clones alone and lacks a portion of them. The table lists over 150,000 clones, roughly four fifths of them singletons. The clonotype was recovered from a man aged 45-65 years in good health and CMV-seropositive. Specimen: PBMCs. The rearrangement uses TRBV2 and TRBJ1-1; D possibly corresponds to TRBD1 (6 bases). The CDR3 reads CASSVSGVTEAFF. The CDR3 coding sequence is TGTGCCAGCAGTGTATCAGGGGTGACTGAAGCTTTCTTT. Full variable domain (missing parts from reference TRBV2 and TRBJ1-1): EPEVTQTPSHQVTQMGQEVILRCVPISNHLYFYWYRQILGQKVEFLVSFYNNEISEKSEIFDDQFSVERPDGSNFTLKIRSTKLEDSAMYFCASSVSGVTEAFFGQGTRLTVV.